A single T cell receptor (beta chain) is shown here with its context. Its antigen is unknown. This entry belongs to a study of post-analysis software for immune sequencing data. The wider study: Patients with relapsing-remitting, secondary progressive and progressive-relapsing multiple sclerosis courses were all represented.

The junction had 13 bases not matched to a gene; V was cut back by 5 bases and J by 5 bases. CDR1 is MDHEN and CDR2 is SYDVKM in the germline V gene. This CDR3 comprises 17 residues. Prepared libraries of TCR beta cDNA carried unique molecular identifiers. Each batch of about 0.95 to 11 million T cells produced 500,000 to 550,000 cDNA molecules. TCRdb re-called the PCR reads with MiXCR, one entry per CDR3 protein. The table records 400,000 to 500,000 distinct CDR3 sequences, about 39% of them present only once. Study-level points and caveats: When the samples were clustered directly with F measure, those that had been prepared in the same batch showed strong co-clustering. With TRBV5-6, TRBV5-1 and TRBV20-1 included, about five TRBV segments were more frequent in patients than in controls.

V gene TRBV28 combines with J gene TRBJ2-3, with 10 nucleotides matching TRBD2. Material: blood. This clonotype was sampled from a girl aged 2 to 9 with multiple sclerosis. The CDR3 region is CASSRNLAGVPGDTQYF. For the CDR3, the DNA is TGTGCCAGCAGTCGAAATCTAGCGGGGGTTCCGGGAGATACGCAGTATTTT.